This T cell receptor beta chain was profiled in a study of regulatory T cells in long-lasting Graves disease. This sample's time point: newly diagnosed GD, antithyroid drugs for less than 3 months. From PBMCs, RNA was extracted and then used to make the TCR library. Arm-PCR of CDR3 regions and iRepertoire HTBI primers were the basis on which TCR beta libraries were built. TCRdb called the multiplex PCR reads again in MiXCR, with one record for every CDR3 protein. The profile shows 400,000 to 650,000 distinct CDR3 sequences, about 15% of them singletons. The trim removed 0 bases at V and 4 bases at J, leaving 7 bases unmatched. In germline, CDR1 is SGHDN, CDR2 FVKESK. The CDR3 spans 17 residues. The same sample was also studied in work on T cells in Graves' hyperthyroidism and ophthalmopathy.

Specimen: peripheral blood mononuclear cells (PBMCs), collected at new diagnosis, from a patient treated with antithyroid drugs. The sequence was obtained from a woman aged 40-60 years with Graves disease. The chain is built from TRBV14 and TRBJ2-1; 9 nucleotides match TRBD2. The CDR3: CASSQEAAGLAYNEQFF. DNA of the CDR3: TGTGCCAGCAGCCAAGAGGCGGCGGGACTAGCTTACAATGAGCAGTTCTTC.